This T cell receptor (beta chain) was captured by sequencing in a study of blood T cell repertoires in COVID-19. Study-level background: Samples came from the United States, Italy and Spain, spanning acute and convalescent COVID-19. PBMCs, B-cell-depleted T cells, or T cells provided the cDNA or gDNA that made up the material.

Methods used by the authors: Estimates of nucleated cell counts were drawn from the amplification of reference gene primers. Clones were read by immunoSEQ multiplex PCR, and TCRdb kept only the in-frame ones, dropping some. V and J calls and clone size come straight from that table; D and trimming were deduced from the DNA. Seen here are 200,000 to 300,000 clones, 85% observed once, and the top ten hold around 6.4%. The source material was peripheral blood. The TCR originated in a woman aged 55 to 70 with active or convalescent COVID-19.

The CDR3 region is CASRGRDGYTF. In DNA form, the CDR3 reads TGTGCCAGCCGGGGGAGGGATGGCTACACCTTC. The V and J genes are TRBV9 and TRBJ1-2, with a tentative D call TRBD1 (5 bases). The CDR3 has 11 amino acids. V was trimmed by 7 bases and J by 6 bases, leaving 10 bases between them. Per the germline V gene, CDR1 is SGDLS and CDR2 is YYNGEE.